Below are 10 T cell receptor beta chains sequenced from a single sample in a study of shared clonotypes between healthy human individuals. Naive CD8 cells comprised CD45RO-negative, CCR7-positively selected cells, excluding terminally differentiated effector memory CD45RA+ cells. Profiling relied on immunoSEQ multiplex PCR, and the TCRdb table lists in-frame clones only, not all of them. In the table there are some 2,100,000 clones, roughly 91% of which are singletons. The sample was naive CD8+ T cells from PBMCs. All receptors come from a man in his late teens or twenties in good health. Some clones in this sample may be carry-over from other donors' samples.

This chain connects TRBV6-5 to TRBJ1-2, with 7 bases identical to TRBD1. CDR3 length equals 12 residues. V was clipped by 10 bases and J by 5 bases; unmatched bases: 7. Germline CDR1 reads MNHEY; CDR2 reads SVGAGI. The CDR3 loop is CATRQGGYGYTF. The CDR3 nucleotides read TGTGCCACCAGACAGGGAGGGTATGGCTACACCTTC.

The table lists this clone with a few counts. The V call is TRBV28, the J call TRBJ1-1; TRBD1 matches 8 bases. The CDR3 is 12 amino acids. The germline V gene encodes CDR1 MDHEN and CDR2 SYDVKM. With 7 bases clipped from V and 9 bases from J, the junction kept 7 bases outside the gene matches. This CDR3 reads CASNPGGAQAFF. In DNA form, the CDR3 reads TGTGCCAGCAACCCAGGGGGCGCACAAGCTTTCTTT.

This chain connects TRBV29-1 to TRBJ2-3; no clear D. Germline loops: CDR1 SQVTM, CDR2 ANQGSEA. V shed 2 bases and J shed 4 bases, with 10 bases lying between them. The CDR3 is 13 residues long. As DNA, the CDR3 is TGCAGCGTTGAACTCTTCCATTCAGATACGCAGTATTTT. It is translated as CSVELFHSDTQYF.

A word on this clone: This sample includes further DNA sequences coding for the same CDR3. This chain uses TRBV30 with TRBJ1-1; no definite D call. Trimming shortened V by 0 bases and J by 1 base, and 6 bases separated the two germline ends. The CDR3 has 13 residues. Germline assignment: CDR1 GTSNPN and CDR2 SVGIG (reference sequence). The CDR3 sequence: CAWSVVKNTEAFF. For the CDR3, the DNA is TGTGCCTGGAGTGTAGTCAAGAACACTGAAGCTTTCTTT. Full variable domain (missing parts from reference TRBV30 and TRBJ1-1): SQTIHQWPATLVQPVGSPLSLECTVEGTSNPNLYWYRQAAGRGLQLLFYSVGIGQISSEVPQNLSASRPQDRQFILSSKKLLLSDSGFYLCAWSVVKNTEAFFGQGTRLTVV.

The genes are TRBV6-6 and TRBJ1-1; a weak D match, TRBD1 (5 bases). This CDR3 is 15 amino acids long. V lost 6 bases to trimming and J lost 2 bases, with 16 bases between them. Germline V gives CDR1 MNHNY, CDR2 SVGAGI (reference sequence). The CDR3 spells CASRSMGRLNTEAFF. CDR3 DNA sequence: TGTGCCAGCAGATCTATGGGACGGCTAAACACTGAAGCTTTCTTT.

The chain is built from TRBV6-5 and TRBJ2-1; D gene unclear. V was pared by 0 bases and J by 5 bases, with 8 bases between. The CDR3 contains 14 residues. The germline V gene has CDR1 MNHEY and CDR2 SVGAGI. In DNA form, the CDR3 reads TGTGCCAGCAGTTACTCTCAAGGGAACAATGAGCAGTTCTTC. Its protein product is CASSYSQGNNEQFF.

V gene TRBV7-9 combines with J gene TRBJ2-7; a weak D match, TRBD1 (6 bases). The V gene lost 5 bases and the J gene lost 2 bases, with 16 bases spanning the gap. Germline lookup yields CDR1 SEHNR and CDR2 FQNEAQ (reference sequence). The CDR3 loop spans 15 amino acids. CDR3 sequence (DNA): TGTGCCAGCAGCCCACAGAGAAGGACAGCCTACGAGCAGTACTTC. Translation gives CASSPQRRTAYEQYF.

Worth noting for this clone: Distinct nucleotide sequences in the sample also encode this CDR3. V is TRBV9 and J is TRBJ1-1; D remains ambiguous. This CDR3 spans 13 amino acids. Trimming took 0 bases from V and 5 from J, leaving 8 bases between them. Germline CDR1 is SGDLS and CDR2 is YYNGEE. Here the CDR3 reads CASSVGSGTEAFF. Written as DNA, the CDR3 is TGTGCCAGCAGCGTAGGATCGGGGACTGAAGCTTTCTTT.

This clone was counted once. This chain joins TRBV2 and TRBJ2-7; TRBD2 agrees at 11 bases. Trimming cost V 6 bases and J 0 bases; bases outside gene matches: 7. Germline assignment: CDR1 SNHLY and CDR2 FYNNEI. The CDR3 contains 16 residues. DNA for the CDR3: TGTGCCAGCAGGCCACCGGGACTAGCGGACTCCTACGAGCAGTACTTC. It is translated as CASRPPGLADSYEQYF. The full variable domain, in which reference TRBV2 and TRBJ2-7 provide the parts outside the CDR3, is EPEVTQTPSHQVTQMGQEVILRCVPISNHLYFYWYRQILGQKVEFLVSFYNNEISEKSEIFDDQFSVERPDGSNFTLKIRSTKLEDSAMYFCASRPPGLADSYEQYFGPGTRLTVT.

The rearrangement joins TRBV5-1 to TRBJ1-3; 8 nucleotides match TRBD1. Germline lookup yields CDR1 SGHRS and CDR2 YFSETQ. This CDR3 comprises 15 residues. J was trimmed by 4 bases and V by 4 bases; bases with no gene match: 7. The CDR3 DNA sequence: TGCGCCAGCAGCCTCGACAGGGGTGGCGGAAACACCATATATTTT. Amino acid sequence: CASSLDRGGGNTIYF.